This TCR beta chain came from a study of blood T cell repertoires in COVID-19. The data were produced by immunoSEQ multiplex PCR, yet TCRdb's version contains in-frame clones alone and is incomplete. Of more than 90,000 clones detected, more than 70% appear once; the ten largest clones hold more than 9%. V lost 4 bases to trimming and J lost 4 bases, with 14 bases between them. The germline V gene encodes CDR1 SGHDT and CDR2 YYEEEE. This CDR3 has 14 amino acids. Sequenced: peripheral blood. The TCR comes from a young woman with acute or convalescent COVID-19. This chain joins TRBV5-6 and TRBJ1-2; weak D call: TRBD1 (5 bases). The CDR3 coding sequence is TGTGCCAGCAGCGTTTGGGGGGAATCCTATGGCTACACCTTC. This encodes CASSVWGESYGYTF.